A single sample is the source of the 8 T cell receptor beta chains below, sequenced in a study of spatial heterogeneity in lung cancer. TCRdb ran MiXCR on the 5' RACE reads and lists one entry per CDR3 protein. The sample shows 95,000 to 130,000 distinct CDR3 sequences, 9% to 15% of them seen only once. Time point specified: blood at routine non-recurrence follow-up after resection. Whole RNA, isolated from tumor, nontumor lung or frozen PBMC, was sequenced without prior sorting. This specimen consisted of PBMCs, obtained at follow-up. The source is a male donor with early-stage non-small cell lung cancer.

This chain's CDR3 is CASSFHGANQPQHF. CDR3 coding DNA: TGTGCCAGCTCATTTCATGGAGCAAATCAGCCCCAGCATTTT. The chain has TRBV27 and TRBJ1-5; D remains ambiguous. Germline CDR1 reads MNHEY; CDR2 reads SMNVEV (reference sequence). V was clipped by 8 bases and J by 4 bases, with 15 bases between them. The CDR3 consists of 14 residues.

On this clonotype: One end of the junction varies from germline; a read error may be responsible. The CDR3 loop is CASSLARSHRF. The CDR3 DNA is TGTGCCAGCAGTTTAGCGCGGTCTCATCGTTTT. The V call is TRBV12-3 or TRBV12-4, the J call TRBJ2-3; no reliable D call. The CDR3 covers 11 residues.

With regard to this clonotype: One base away lies a much larger clone, so this may be a sequencing read error. This chain uses TRBV7-2 with TRBJ2-1; a weak D match, TRBD2 (6 bases). CDR1 and CDR2 (germline): SGHTA, FQGNSA. The CDR3 runs 15 residues. V was trimmed by 4 bases and J by 0 bases, leaving 10 bases between them. The CDR3 bases are TGTGCCAGCAGCTCAGCGGGTAGCTCCTACAATGAGCAGTTCTTC. It encodes CASSSAGSSYNEQFF.

The V gene is TRBV9, the J gene TRBJ2-5, with 8 positions matching TRBD2. The V segment lost 3 bases and the J segment 4 bases; nucleotides outside the gene matches: 8. The CDR3 length is 15 residues. Germline V CDR1 and CDR2: SGDLS, YYNGEE. The CDR3 bases are TGTGCCAGCAGCGCCCCCCCGGGGGGGCTAGAGACCCAGTACTTC. Protein sequence: CASSAPPGGLETQYF.

The chain links TRBV19 to TRBJ1-1; D gene ambiguous. The CDR3 runs to 14 residues. Germline V lookup: CDR1 LNHDA, CDR2 SQIVND (reference sequence). V was clipped by 3 bases and J by 3 bases, with 11 bases between them. CDR3 in DNA: TGTGCCAGTAGTATCTCCCGCTGGGACACTGAAGCTTTCTTT. Its translation: CASSISRWDTEAFF.

The V call is TRBV20-1, the J call TRBJ1-4; 8 positions match TRBD1. The ends lost 5 bases at V and 6 bases at J; junction bases unmatched: 5. The CDR3 sequence is 13 residues long. Germline V gene sequence: CDR1 DFQATT, CDR2 SNEGSKA (reference sequence). CDR3 residues: CSAGQGRHEKLFF. The CDR3 region has the DNA TGCAGTGCTGGACAGGGCCGGCATGAAAAACTGTTTTTT.

This clonotype was recorded a few times. The chain links TRBV10-3 to TRBJ1-1; 7 bases agree with TRBD1. CDR1 and CDR2 from the germline V gene are ENHRY and SYGVKD. With 6 bases clipped from V and 3 bases from J, the junction kept 10 bases outside the gene matches. This CDR3 comprises 15 residues. The CDR3 here is CAISRIQGRDTEAFF. For the CDR3, the DNA is TGTGCCATCAGCCGTATACAGGGGAGGGACACTGAAGCTTTCTTT.

This clonotype was seen ten or more times. This chain connects TRBV6-5 to TRBJ1-3, with 7 bases fitting TRBD1. The germline V gene has CDR1 MNHEY and CDR2 SVGAGI. V lost 5 bases to trimming and J lost 4 bases; unmatched junction nucleotides: 5. CDR3 length equals 14 residues. The CDR3 loop reads CASSLGTAGNTIYF. For the CDR3, the DNA is TGTGCCAGCAGTCTCGGGACAGCAGGAAACACCATATATTTT.